The rows below give T cell receptor beta chains drawn from one sample of a study of T cell responses to AZD1222 COVID-19 vaccine. Clones were read by immunoSEQ multiplex PCR, and TCRdb kept only the in-frame ones, dropping some. The sample yields around 120,000 clones, 86% seen once. The sequences come from peripheral blood, collected 28 days after the second AZD1222 dose. These TCRs come from an adult who received the AZD1222 COVID-19 vaccine. Both conserved end residues are part of each CDR3. The order of the fields is clone size, D gene, V gene, J gene, CDR3 DNA, CDR3 protein. A D gene is named only where the DNA matches it firmly. Expanded clones get a size class; other rows say once, few or many, or leave the size out.

NA	NA	TRBV7-9	TRBJ1-2	TGTGCCAGCAGCTTTATTGTTTTGGGGATGGACGGCTACACCTTC	CASSFIVLGMDGYTF
NA	NA	TRBV5-1	TRBJ1-1	TGCGCCAGCAGCTCCAATGGAGGAGCGATGAACACTGAAGCTTTCTTT	CASSSNGGAMNTEAFF
NA	NA	TRBV3-1/TRBV3-2	TRBJ2-3	TGTGCCAGCAGCCAAAATACCGTAGGGAGTACGCAGTATTTT	CASSQNTVGSTQYF
NA	TRBD2	TRBV3-1/TRBV3-2	TRBJ2-5	TGTGCCAGCAGCCAAGATCCCGGGGGGGAGACCCAGTACTTC	CASSQDPGGETQYF
once	NA	TRBV29-1	TRBJ1-3	TGCAGCGTCGATGAGGGGGTAAACACCATATATTTT	CSVDEGVNTIYF
NA	TRBD2	TRBV2	TRBJ2-7	TGTGCCAGCAGGCGGGGGAGGGAGGAGCAGTACTTC	CASRRGREEQYF
once	NA	TRBV28	TRBJ1-6	TGTGCCACGAGACAGGATGGATCACCCCTCCACTTT	CATRQDGSPLHF
NA	TRBD2	TRBV5-4	TRBJ2-3	TGTGCCAGCAGCTCCCAGGGACTAGCGCCAGATACGCAGTATTTT	CASSSQGLAPDTQYF
NA	TRBD1	TRBV2	TRBJ2-7	TGTGCCAGCAGGGAGAAGACAGGGGGCAGCTACGAGCAGTACTTC	CASREKTGGSYEQYF
NA	NA	TRBV5-6	TRBJ2-2	TGTGCCAGCAGCTTACCCGGGGAGCTGTTTTTT	CASSLPGELFF
NA	NA	TRBV6-5	TRBJ1-6	TGTGCCAGCAGCCGGGGGACAACTTATAATTCACCCCTCCACTTT	CASSRGTTYNSPLHF
NA	TRBD1	TRBV6-2/TRBV6-3	TRBJ1-5	TGTGCCAGCAGTTACTCCCTACCGGGACAGGGACTCTACGGGGGCAATCAGCCCCAGCATTTT	CASSYSLPGQGLYGGNQPQHF
NA	NA	TRBV5-4	TRBJ1-4	TGTGCCAGCAGCCCTGGGGGCCGTACCAATGAAAAACTGTTTTTT	CASSPGGRTNEKLFF
NA	TRBD1	TRBV7-9	TRBJ2-6	TGTGCCAGCAGCTTCCGGACAGGGGGCTCTGGGGCCAACGTCCTGACTTTC	CASSFRTGGSGANVLTF
NA	TRBD1	TRBV6-5	TRBJ1-3	TGTGCCAGCAGTTTGGGACAGGCCCTCTCAAACACCATATATTTT	CASSLGQALSNTIYF
NA	NA	TRBV7-9	TRBJ2-7	TGTGCCAGCAGCTTAGGGACCTACGAGCAGTACTTC	CASSLGTYEQYF
NA	NA	TRBV6-5	TRBJ2-2	TGTGCCAGCAGTTACTCTAGAGGGTTCACCGGGGAGCTGTTTTTT	CASSYSRGFTGELFF
NA	NA	TRBV19	TRBJ1-4	TGTGCCAGTTCCCATGCTAATGAAAAACTGTTTTTT	CASSHANEKLFF
NA	NA	TRBV7-6	TRBJ2-5	TGTGCCAGCAGTAAGGCGGAACAAGAGACCCAGTACTTC	CASSKAEQETQYF